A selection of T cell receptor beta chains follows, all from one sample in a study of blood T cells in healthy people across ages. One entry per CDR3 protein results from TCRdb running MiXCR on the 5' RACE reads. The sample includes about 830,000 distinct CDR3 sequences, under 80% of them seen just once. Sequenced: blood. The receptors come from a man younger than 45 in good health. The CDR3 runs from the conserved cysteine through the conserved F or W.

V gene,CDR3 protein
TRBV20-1,CSARGTTGNIRDEQFF
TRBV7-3,CASSSQGAETQYF
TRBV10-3,CAIRSGTAPYEQYF
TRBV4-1,CASSQRGDSGGFYEQYF
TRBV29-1,CSAGAGTGIYGYTF
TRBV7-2,CASSSGIGNGGFF
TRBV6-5,CASSSILRRGNYEQYF
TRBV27,CASSLRSESSYNEQFF
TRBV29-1,CSVEDPRSSTDTQYF
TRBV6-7,CASNEGRDSPLHF
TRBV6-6,CASSYYAGGTDTQYF
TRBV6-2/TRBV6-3,CASSYDDIKVSTDTQYF
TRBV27,CASRSTVYEQYF
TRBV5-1,CASSNLTGQETQYF
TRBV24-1,CATSDGRLAGGLYNEQFF
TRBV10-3,CAISETVYEQYF
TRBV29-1,CSVEGGSGQETQYF
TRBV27,CASSSGPGYDGYTF
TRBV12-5,CASKAGMNTEAFF
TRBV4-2,CASSQGSAGDGYGYTF
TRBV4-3,CVSSLTRSFAKNIQYF
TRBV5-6,CASSGLAGGGDIQYF
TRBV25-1,CASSAWGTSGGNEQFF
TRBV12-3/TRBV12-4,CASSPDREGSETQYF
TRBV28,CASRTGSREQYF
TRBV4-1,CASSLGRSTGTQYF
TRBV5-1,CASSSGDSYNEQFF
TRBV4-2,CASSLRTGMSNQPQHF
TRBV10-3,CAISENPGEETQYF
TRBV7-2,CASSGRDRGSYNEQFF
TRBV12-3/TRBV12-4,CASSPTGLYEQYF
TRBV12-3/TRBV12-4,CASSSRDGAAAKNIQYF
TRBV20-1,CSAAVQTNYGYTF
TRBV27,CAIWDRITDTQYF
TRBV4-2,CASSQEGPPGTGELFF
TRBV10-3,CAIRGLPPGTSDYNEQFF
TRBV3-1,CASSQARPTYEQYF
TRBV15,CATNKGQAEDEKLFF
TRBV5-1,CASSLGRGLGKLFF
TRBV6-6,CASSRDAILDTQYF
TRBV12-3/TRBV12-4,CASSPEVLAGSDTQYF
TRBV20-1,CSARTGGNTGELFF
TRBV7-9,CASSLANRRYEQYF